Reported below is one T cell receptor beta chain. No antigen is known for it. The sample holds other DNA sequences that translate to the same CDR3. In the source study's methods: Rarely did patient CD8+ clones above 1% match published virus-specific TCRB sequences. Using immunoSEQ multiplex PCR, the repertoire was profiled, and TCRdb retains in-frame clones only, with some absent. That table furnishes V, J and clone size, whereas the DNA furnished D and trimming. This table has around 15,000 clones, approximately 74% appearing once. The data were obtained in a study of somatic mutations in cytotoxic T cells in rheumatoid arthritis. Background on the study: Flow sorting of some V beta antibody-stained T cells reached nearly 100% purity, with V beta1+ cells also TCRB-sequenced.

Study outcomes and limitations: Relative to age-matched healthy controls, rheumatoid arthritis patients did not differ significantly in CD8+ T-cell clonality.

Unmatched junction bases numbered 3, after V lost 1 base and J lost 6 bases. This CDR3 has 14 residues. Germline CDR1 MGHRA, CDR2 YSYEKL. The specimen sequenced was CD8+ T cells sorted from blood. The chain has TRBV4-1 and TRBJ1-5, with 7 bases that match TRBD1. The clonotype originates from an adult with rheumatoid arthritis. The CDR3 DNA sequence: TGCGCCAGCAGCCAAGGAGGGGGCAGTCAGCCCCAGCATTTT. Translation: CASSQGGGSQPQHF.